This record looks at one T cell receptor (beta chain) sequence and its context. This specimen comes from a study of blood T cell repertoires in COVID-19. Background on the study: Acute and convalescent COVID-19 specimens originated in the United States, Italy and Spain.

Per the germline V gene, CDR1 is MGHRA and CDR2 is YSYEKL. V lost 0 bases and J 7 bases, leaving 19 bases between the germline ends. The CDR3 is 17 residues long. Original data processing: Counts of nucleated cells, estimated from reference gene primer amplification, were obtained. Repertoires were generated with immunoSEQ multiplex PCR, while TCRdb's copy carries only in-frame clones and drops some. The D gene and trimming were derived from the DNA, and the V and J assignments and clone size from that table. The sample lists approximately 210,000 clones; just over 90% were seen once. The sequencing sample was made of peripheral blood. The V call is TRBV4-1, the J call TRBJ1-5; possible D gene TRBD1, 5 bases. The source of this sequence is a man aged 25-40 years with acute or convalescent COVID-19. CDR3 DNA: TGCGCCAGCAGCCAAGATCGGCCATGGGGCCGAGGCCAGCCCCAGCATTTT. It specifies CASSQDRPWGRGQPQHF.